This entry concerns a single T cell receptor beta chain. What it binds is not known. The source of the sample is a study of shared clonotypes between healthy human individuals. The authors split each subset's genomic DNA evenly across several immunoSEQ plates. Profiling relied on immunoSEQ multiplex PCR, and the TCRdb table lists in-frame clones only, not all of them. There are about 670,000 clones in the sample; about 78% occur only once, and around 2% lies in the top ten. Study observations and caveats: Limitation of the genetic and exposure-history diversity represented came from the few donors.

This clonotype was sampled from a woman in her twenties or thirties in good health. Input material: memory CD4+ T cells sorted from blood. Subset noted: CD45RA-negative fraction.

CDR3 residues: CASTEAGDYGYTF. In DNA form, the CDR3 reads TGTGCCAGTACCGAGGCGGGTGACTATGGCTACACCTTC. The J gene is TRBJ1-2, the V gene TRBV19; D remains unclear. The CDR3 runs to 13 residues. Trimming took 7 bases from V and 3 from J, leaving 12 bases between them. CDR1 LNHDA and CDR2 SQIVND come from the germline V gene (reference sequence). Supplemented by reference TRBV19 and TRBJ1-2, the full variable domain reads DGGITQSPKYLFRKEGQNVTLSCEQNLNHDAMYWYRQDPGQGLRLIYYSQIVNDFQKGDIAEGYSVSREKKESFPLTVTSAQKNPTAFYLCASTEAGDYGYTFGSGTRLTVV.